This T cell receptor (beta chain) was identified in a study of blood T cell repertoires in COVID-19. Study-level information: Italy, Spain and the United States were the sources of the convalescent and acute COVID-19 samples. PBMCs, B-cell-depleted T cells, or T cells were the source of the cDNA or gDNA that made up the material.

V lost 6 bases and J lost 5; bases outside the gene matches: 14. This CDR3 contains 17 residues. Germline V gives CDR1 SNHLY, CDR2 FYNNEI. In the authors' workflow: For nucleated cells, counts were estimated from reference gene primer amplification. Produced via immunoSEQ multiplex PCR; TCRdb's table is partial and in-frame only. Clone size and the V and J calls come from that table; the DNA yielded D and trimming. The data hold about 100,000 clones, with 85% to 95% observed a single time. J is TRBJ2-2 and V is TRBV2, with 8 bases fitting TRBD2. Material for sequencing was peripheral blood. The receptor comes from a man between 60 and 75 years old with acute or convalescent COVID-19. The CDR3: CASRSGGSGSGTGELFF. DNA for the CDR3: TGTGCCAGCAGGTCGGGAGGCAGCGGGAGCGGGACCGGGGAGCTGTTTTTT. The full variable domain, completed using reference TRBV2 and TRBJ2-2, is EPEVTQTPSHQVTQMGQEVILRCVPISNHLYFYWYRQILGQKVEFLVSFYNNEISEKSEIFDDQFSVERPDGSNFTLKIRSTKLEDSAMYFCASRSGGSGSGTGELFFGEGSRLTVL.